This T cell receptor (beta chain) was found in a study of T cell repertoires in cytomegalovirus infection. A word on this clonotype: Its antigen is still unknown.

Germline CDR1 is DFQATT and CDR2 is SNEGSKA (reference sequence). J was trimmed by 3 bases and V by 4 bases; bases with no gene match: 10. CDR3 length: 18 residues. TCRdb reprocessed the reads via MiXCR and lists one record per CDR3 protein. This sample has 370,000 or so distinct CDR3 sequences, with about 35% found just once. The chain is built from TRBV20-1 and TRBJ2-3; the match to TRBD2 covers 16 bases. The sequence derives from a human donor in good health (CMV status not recorded). Some clones in this sample may be carry-over from other donors' samples. The sequencing used cultured PBMCs, collected from culture after CMV antigen stimulation. The CDR3 spells CSATSPGTSGRETDTQYF. CDR3 in DNA: TGCAGTGCTACGAGTCCGGGGACTAGCGGGAGGGAGACAGATACGCAGTATTTT.